This T cell receptor beta chain was obtained from a study of Ad26.COV2.S vaccination and SARS-CoV-2 variants. Produced via immunoSEQ multiplex PCR; TCRdb's table is partial and in-frame only. The sample lists around 420,000 clones; 88% were seen once. Described treatment: 15 to 20 received Ad26.COV2.S at low or high dose, single or two shots; several received placebo; per-sample allocation not given. Samples analyzed were those drawn on day 63 after the first vaccine or placebo injection. The V end lost 3 bases, the J end lost 5 bases, and 8 bases lay between the germline ends. This CDR3 is built from 13 residues. CDR1 MNHEY and CDR2 SMNVEV come from the germline V gene (reference sequence).

The TCR originated in a person between 18 and 60 years old who received the Ad26.COV2.S COVID-19 vaccine or a placebo. Sequencing was performed on peripheral blood, taken in a trial of Ad26.COV2.S vaccine versus placebo. V is TRBV27 and J is TRBJ1-5, with unresolved D. CDR3 residues: CASSFGVYQPQHF. In nucleotides, the CDR3 is TGTGCCAGCAGTTTCGGGGTGTATCAGCCCCAGCATTTT.